This is a list of T cell receptor beta chains from one sample in a study of blood T cell repertoires in COVID-19. Measured with immunoSEQ multiplex PCR; TCRdb has only the in-frame clones, and not every one. The sample shows about 71,000 clones, 65% to 90% of them seen only once. Sequencing was done on a sample of peripheral blood. The origin of the receptors is a young man with COVID-19, enrolled during active disease. The CDR3 runs from the conserved cysteine through the conserved F or W. D genes are given only for firm matches. Clone size is stated in some rows and not others, as once, few, many or a class when expanded.

v_gene: TRBV4-1
abundance: -
d_gene: -
j_gene: TRBJ1-4
CDR3nt: TGCGCCAGCAGCCGCCTCGTCGAGGCGGGCGAAAAACTGTTTTTT
CDR3aa: CASSRLVEAGEKLFF

v_gene: TRBV28
abundance: once
d_gene: -
j_gene: TRBJ2-1
CDR3nt: TGTGCCAGCCACCCAACGGGACGGGGGACCTACAATGAGCAGTTCTTC
CDR3aa: CASHPTGRGTYNEQFF

v_gene: TRBV9
abundance: -
d_gene: -
j_gene: TRBJ1-3
CDR3nt: TGTGCCAGCAGTGGGAGCTCTGGAAACACCATATATTTT
CDR3aa: CASSGSSGNTIYF

v_gene: TRBV19
abundance: -
d_gene: -
j_gene: TRBJ1-5
CDR3nt: TGTGCCAGTAGCATCAGGGAGGGGAATCAGCCCCAGCATTTT
CDR3aa: CASSIREGNQPQHF

v_gene: TRBV4-1
abundance: -
d_gene: TRBD1
j_gene: TRBJ1-6
CDR3nt: TGCGCCAGCAGCCAGGGTCCCTTGGGACAGGCCAATTCACCCCTCCACTTT
CDR3aa: CASSQGPLGQANSPLHF

v_gene: TRBV7-9
abundance: once
d_gene: -
j_gene: TRBJ1-4
CDR3nt: TGTGCCAGCACCTTAACCAGGACTGGAAATGAAAAACTGTTTTTT
CDR3aa: CASTLTRTGNEKLFF

v_gene: TRBV28
abundance: -
d_gene: TRBD1
j_gene: TRBJ1-2
CDR3nt: TGTGCCAGCAGTCCTGGACAGGGGGGATTTTACTATGGCTACACCTTC
CDR3aa: CASSPGQGGFYYGYTF

v_gene: TRBV5-6
abundance: -
d_gene: TRBD1
j_gene: TRBJ1-6
CDR3nt: TGTGCCAGCAGCAGGATAGGACAGGGTAATTCACCCCTCCACTTT
CDR3aa: CASSRIGQGNSPLHF

v_gene: TRBV6-5
abundance: once
d_gene: -
j_gene: TRBJ2-1
CDR3nt: TGTGCCAGCATTATGGGGGGAGTCTACAATGAGCAGTTCTTC
CDR3aa: CASIMGGVYNEQFF

v_gene: TRBV5-4
abundance: -
d_gene: TRBD1
j_gene: TRBJ2-7
CDR3nt: TGTGCCAGCAGCAATAACAGGGGTCCATACGAGCAGTACTTC
CDR3aa: CASSNNRGPYEQYF

v_gene: TRBV28
abundance: -
d_gene: TRBD1
j_gene: TRBJ2-7
CDR3nt: TGTGCCAGCACTGTCGAGGGGGCGTCGGCCGAGCAGTACTTC
CDR3aa: CASTVEGASAEQYF

v_gene: TRBV15
abundance: -
d_gene: -
j_gene: TRBJ1-1
CDR3nt: TGTGCCACCAGCTCGGTAGAGTGGGCCACTGAAGCTTTCTTT
CDR3aa: CATSSVEWATEAFF

v_gene: TRBV3-1/TRBV3-2
abundance: once
d_gene: -
j_gene: TRBJ1-3
CDR3nt: TGTGCCAGCAGCCAAGTATTTCGGGGGGGGGAATCTGGAAACACCATATATTTT
CDR3aa: CASSQVFRGGESGNTIYF

v_gene: TRBV29-1
abundance: -
d_gene: TRBD1
j_gene: TRBJ1-5
CDR3nt: TGCAGCGTTACGACAGGGGTGGCGAGCAATCAGCCCCAGCATTTT
CDR3aa: CSVTTGVASNQPQHF

v_gene: TRBV6-2/TRBV6-3
abundance: few
d_gene: -
j_gene: TRBJ1-1
CDR3nt: TGTGCCAGCAGCCCTCGACGGGACACTGAAGCTTTCTTT
CDR3aa: CASSPRRDTEAFF

v_gene: TRBV11-1
abundance: -
d_gene: TRBD2
j_gene: TRBJ2-7
CDR3nt: TGTGCCAGCAGCTTACTAGCGGGAGTCTACGAGCAGTACTTC
CDR3aa: CASSLLAGVYEQYF

v_gene: TRBV19
abundance: -
d_gene: TRBD1
j_gene: TRBJ1-1
CDR3nt: TGTGCCAGTAGTCCCACAGGGGGGTGGAGGACTGAAGCTTTCTTT
CDR3aa: CASSPTGGWRTEAFF

v_gene: TRBV6-5
abundance: -
d_gene: TRBD2
j_gene: TRBJ2-7
CDR3nt: TGTGCCAGCAGCCGACTAGCGGGCTACGAGCAGTACTTC
CDR3aa: CASSRLAGYEQYF

v_gene: TRBV7-6
abundance: -
d_gene: TRBD1
j_gene: TRBJ1-2
CDR3nt: TGTGCCAGCAGCCCCGCCGGGACAGGGGAATATGGCTACACCTTC
CDR3aa: CASSPAGTGEYGYTF

v_gene: TRBV27
abundance: once
d_gene: TRBD2
j_gene: TRBJ2-7
CDR3nt: TGTGCCAGCAGTTTGATACGTTGGGCGACTAGCGGGGACACTTCCTACGAGCAGTACTTC
CDR3aa: CASSLIRWATSGDTSYEQYF

v_gene: TRBV6-5
abundance: -
d_gene: TRBD1
j_gene: TRBJ1-1
CDR3nt: TGTGCCAGCAGTTCGGGACAGGGAAACACTGAAGCTTTCTTT
CDR3aa: CASSSGQGNTEAFF

v_gene: TRBV10-3
abundance: -
d_gene: -
j_gene: TRBJ1-6
CDR3nt: TGTGCCATCAGTCCAGGGATAAGATCACCCCTCCACTTT
CDR3aa: CAISPGIRSPLHF

v_gene: TRBV30
abundance: -
d_gene: TRBD1
j_gene: TRBJ1-5
CDR3nt: TGTGCCTGGAGTGATACAGGGGACAATCAGCCCCAGCATTTT
CDR3aa: CAWSDTGDNQPQHF

v_gene: TRBV5-1
abundance: few
d_gene: -
j_gene: TRBJ1-6
CDR3nt: TGCGCCAGCAGCAGGACGGCGGGCTCCTATAATTCACCCCTCCACTTT
CDR3aa: CASSRTAGSYNSPLHF

v_gene: TRBV5-8
abundance: -
d_gene: TRBD1
j_gene: TRBJ1-2
CDR3nt: TGTGCCAGCAGCTTGGCATCGGGGACAGCTACTGGCTACACCTTC
CDR3aa: CASSLASGTATGYTF

v_gene: TRBV29-1
abundance: -
d_gene: -
j_gene: TRBJ2-1
CDR3nt: TGCAGCGTTGTCCCCCAGACAAATGAGCAGTTCTTC
CDR3aa: CSVVPQTNEQFF

v_gene: TRBV19
abundance: -
d_gene: -
j_gene: TRBJ2-2
CDR3nt: TGTGCCAGTAGTATAGATCACAGTCCTTCATACACCGGGGAGCTGTTTTTT
CDR3aa: CASSIDHSPSYTGELFF

v_gene: TRBV19
abundance: few
d_gene: -
j_gene: TRBJ2-3
CDR3nt: TGTGCCAGTAGGACAGCCTTTAGCACAGATACGCAGTATTTT
CDR3aa: CASRTAFSTDTQYF

v_gene: TRBV28
abundance: -
d_gene: -
j_gene: TRBJ1-4
CDR3nt: TGTGCCAGCAGTCCGAGGCCCCCAGCAAACAATGAAAAACTGTTTTTT
CDR3aa: CASSPRPPANNEKLFF

v_gene: TRBV7-2
abundance: -
d_gene: -
j_gene: TRBJ1-1
CDR3nt: TGTGCCAGCGACGAGTCGGGGATGAACACTGAAGCTTTCTTT
CDR3aa: CASDESGMNTEAFF

v_gene: TRBV12-3/TRBV12-4
abundance: once
d_gene: -
j_gene: TRBJ2-5
CDR3nt: TGTGCCAGTAACTTGGAGGGAGAGACCCAGTACTTC
CDR3aa: CASNLEGETQYF

v_gene: TRBV6-4
abundance: few
d_gene: -
j_gene: TRBJ2-1
CDR3nt: TGTGCCAGCAGTGACCTGGCGGGAATCAATGAGCAGTTCTTC
CDR3aa: CASSDLAGINEQFF

v_gene: TRBV15
abundance: -
d_gene: TRBD1
j_gene: TRBJ2-1
CDR3nt: TGTGCCACCAGCCTTGACAGGGGCTCCTACAATGAGCAGTTCTTC
CDR3aa: CATSLDRGSYNEQFF

v_gene: TRBV6-5
abundance: -
d_gene: -
j_gene: TRBJ2-2
CDR3nt: TGTGCCAGCAGGCCCGTCGTAGGGGCCGGGGAGCTGTTTTTT
CDR3aa: CASRPVVGAGELFF

v_gene: TRBV7-8
abundance: -
d_gene: TRBD2
j_gene: TRBJ2-3
CDR3nt: TGTGCCAGCAGCCCCCGACTAGCGGGAGGCCATCGGGATACGCAGTATTTT
CDR3aa: CASSPRLAGGHRDTQYF

v_gene: TRBV15
abundance: once
d_gene: TRBD1
j_gene: TRBJ1-2
CDR3nt: TGTGCCACCAGCAACCATTATTCTGAGGGACAGTCATATGGCTACACCTTC
CDR3aa: CATSNHYSEGQSYGYTF

v_gene: TRBV27
abundance: -
d_gene: TRBD2
j_gene: TRBJ2-1
CDR3nt: TGTGCCAGCAGTTTATGGGTCAGGGAAGCGGGGGTTGAGCAGTTCTTC
CDR3aa: CASSLWVREAGVEQFF